Listed below are T cell receptor beta chains from one sample, sequenced in a study of cytomegalovirus exposure and HLA in healthy donors. Method: immunoSEQ multiplex PCR; TCRdb's copy keeps in-frame clones and lacks some. The sample holds 150,000 to 200,000 clones, around four fifths seen once. The specimen was PBMCs. The receptors here all came from a man aged 25 to 40 in good health and CMV-seropositive. CDR3s include the opening cysteine and the closing phenylalanine or tryptophan. D genes are given only for firm matches. Size is omitted from some rows. Given values are once, few, many or a class for expanded clones.

v_gene,abundance,d_gene,j_gene,CDR3nt,CDR3aa
TRBV27,once,TRBD2,TRBJ2-3,TGTGCCAGCAGTCCCGACCGACTAGCTGGAGGAGGGGATACGCAGTATTTT,CASSPDRLAGGGDTQYF
TRBV18,few,.,TRBJ2-7,TGTGCCAGCTCACCACAGTCAGCGCCTGGCGAGCAGTACTTC,CASSPQSAPGEQYF
TRBV6-4,.,TRBD2,TRBJ2-3,TGTGCCAGCAGTCCTCGGACTAGCGGGGGGGCGGATACGCAGTATTTT,CASSPRTSGGADTQYF
TRBV21-1,.,.,TRBJ2-7,TGTGCCAGCAGCAAAGCGCCTAGGACAGGGGTCAACGAGCAGTACTTC,CASSKAPRTGVNEQYF
TRBV7-9,.,.,TRBJ1-2,TGTGCCAGCAGCACTTTCCCTAACTATGGCTACACCTTC,CASSTFPNYGYTF
TRBV5-1,.,.,TRBJ2-7,TGCGCCAGCAGCTTGGGAAGCATTTCCCCCCTCGAGCAGTACTTC,CASSLGSISPLEQYF
TRBV27,few,TRBD1,TRBJ2-2,TGTGCCAGCAGTTTAAAGGGGGCCGGCACCGGGGAGCTGTTTTTT,CASSLKGAGTGELFF
TRBV9,.,.,TRBJ2-3,TGTGCCAGCAGCGTAGGAGCTCCGGATACGCAGTATTTT,CASSVGAPDTQYF
TRBV7-6,.,.,TRBJ2-1,TGTGCCAGCAGCTTAGTTGGGGCCAATGAGCAGTTCTTC,CASSLVGANEQFF
TRBV15,.,.,TRBJ1-2,TGTGCCACCAGCAGAGATGCCGGAACAGGGCATTTCTATGGCTACACCTTC,CATSRDAGTGHFYGYTF
TRBV6-1,.,.,TRBJ1-2,TGTGCCAGCAGCGGTGGAGGTTTCTATGGCTACACCTTC,CASSGGGFYGYTF
TRBV4-1,.,.,TRBJ2-7,TGCGCCAGCAGCCAAGTGGCGGGGGAGCAGTACTTC,CASSQVAGEQYF
TRBV27,once,.,TRBJ2-3,TGTGCCAGCAGTTCGAGACTATCCGGCACAGATACGCAGTATTTT,CASSSRLSGTDTQYF
TRBV7-9,.,.,TRBJ2-7,TGTGCCAGCAGCTTAGACGGAGGTCCCTACGAGCAGTACTTC,CASSLDGGPYEQYF
TRBV7-9,.,.,TRBJ2-7,TGTGCCAGCAGCTCTAGGAATGCGTACGAGCAGTACTTC,CASSSRNAYEQYF
TRBV14,.,.,TRBJ1-2,TGTGCCAGCAGCCACGACAGGAACTATGGCTACACCTTC,CASSHDRNYGYTF
TRBV7-9,.,.,TRBJ2-7,TGTGCCAGCAGCAGTACCTCGGACAGAGCCTCCTACGAGCAGTACTTC,CASSSTSDRASYEQYF